The 27 T cell receptor beta chains below were found in one sample sequenced in a study of blood T cell repertoires in COVID-19. Measured with immunoSEQ multiplex PCR; TCRdb has only the in-frame clones, and not every one. Seen here are about 20,000 clones, approximately 85% observed once, and the top ten hold roughly 56%. The sample taken for sequencing was peripheral blood. Receptor source: a man of 80 years or more with acute or convalescent COVID-19.

This chain links TRBV29-1 with TRBJ2-5, with 8 bases aligning to TRBD1. The CDR3 runs 14 residues. J was trimmed by 5 bases and V by 1 base; bases with no gene match: 6. Looked up from germline, CDR1 is SQVTM and CDR2 is ANQGSEA. The CDR3 DNA reads TGCAGCGTTGAAGGGGACAGGTTGTGGGAGACCCAGTACTTC. Its translation is CSVEGDRLWETQYF.

This clone was seen only a few times. The chain employs TRBV18 and TRBJ2-2, with 14 bases identical to TRBD2. This CDR3 is built from 16 residues. The trim removed 5 bases at V and 6 bases at J, leaving 5 bases unmatched. In germline, CDR1 is KGHSH, CDR2 LQKENI. This CDR3 reads CASSAPGLAGAGELFF. DNA of the CDR3: TGTGCCAGCTCAGCCCCGGGACTAGCGGGAGCCGGGGAGCTGTTTTTT.

This clone came up once. This chain joins TRBV18 and TRBJ2-7; D not certain. Trimming pared 6 bases from V and 2 bases from J, leaving 8 bases between. Germline V gene data show CDR1 as KGHSH and CDR2 as LQKENI. The CDR3 totals 12 residues. The CDR3 region has the DNA TGTGCCAGCTCTCAGGATACCTACGAGCAGTACTTC. Translation gives CASSQDTYEQYF.

The chain is built from TRBV5-8 and TRBJ1-2; 7 nucleotides line up with TRBD1. Germline CDR1 is SGHTS and CDR2 is YDEGEE. Unmatched junction bases numbered 4, after V lost 4 bases and J lost 4 bases. This CDR3 comprises 13 residues. CDR3 DNA: TGTGCCAGCAGCGAGACAGGGACCTATGGCTACACCTTC. It encodes CASSETGTYGYTF.

The chain is built from TRBV4-2 and TRBJ1-6; 7 bases fit TRBD1. The CDR3 totals 17 residues. Germline CDR1 reads LGHNA; CDR2 reads YNFKEQ. V was clipped by 1 base and J by 4 bases; unmatched bases: 7. Here the CDR3 reads CASSQVWGQLYNSPLHF. The DNA for the CDR3 is TGTGCCAGCAGCCAAGTTTGGGGACAGTTGTATAATTCACCCCTCCACTTT.

The chain couples TRBV28 to TRBJ1-5; TRBD1 matches 8 bases. J was trimmed by 1 base and V by 5 bases; bases with no gene match: 13. CDR1 and CDR2 (germline): MDHEN, SYDVKM. This CDR3 has 18 amino acids. CDR3 in DNA: TGTGCCAGCAGTCTCGGGACAGGAGAATACCCAAGCAATCAGCCCCAGCATTTT. This sequence encodes CASSLGTGEYPSNQPQHF.

This chain links TRBV5-4 with TRBJ2-4; a possible D gene is TRBD2 (6 bases). The CDR3 is made up of 14 amino acids. Germline V gives CDR1 SGHNT, CDR2 YYREEE (reference sequence). V lost 2 bases, J lost 4 bases, and 10 bases lay in between. CDR3 DNA: TGTGCCAGCAGCTTCCAGGGAGGTAAAAACATTCAGTACTTC. Translation gives CASSFQGGKNIQYF. Based on the CDR3 plus reference TRBV5-4 and TRBJ2-4, the full variable domain is ETGVTQSPTHLIKTRGQQVTLRCSSQSGHNTVSWYQQALGQGPQFIFQYYREEENGRGNFPPRFSGLQFPNYSSELNVNALELDDSALYLCASSFQGGKNIQYFGAGTRLSVL.

The chain has TRBV6-5 and TRBJ1-2, with D perhaps TRBD1 (5 bases). The V gene lost 6 bases and the J gene lost 1 base, with 12 bases spanning the gap. Germline V lookup: CDR1 MNHEY, CDR2 SVGAGI. The CDR3 length is 14 residues. The CDR3 DNA sequence: TGTGCCAGCAGCTTCGGAGGGGTTAACTATGGCTACACCTTC. As protein: CASSFGGVNYGYTF.

The chain combines TRBV7-9 with TRBJ1-5; D is ambiguous. Trimming shortened V by 2 bases and J by 10 bases, and 15 bases separated the two germline ends. The CDR3 runs 14 residues. CDR1 and CDR2 (germline): SEHNR, FQNEAQ (reference sequence). The CDR3 bases are TGTGCCAGCAGCTTATCCGGCGGAGTAGGACCCCAGCATTTT. It encodes CASSLSGGVGPQHF. Full variable domain (missing parts from reference TRBV7-9 and TRBJ1-5): DTGVSQNPRHKITKRGQNVTFRCDPISEHNRLYWYRQTLGQGPEFLTYFQNEAQLEKSRLLSDRFSAERPKGSFSTLEIQRTEQGDSAMYLCASSLSGGVGPQHFGDGTRLSIL.

The chain uses TRBV1 and TRBJ2-5; the D call in the table, TRBD2, was not verified against the DNA. TRBV1 is marked as a pseudogene. This CDR3 is built from 16 residues. This chain's CDR3 is CTSSLGLAGGPETQYF. In nucleotides, the CDR3 is TGCACCAGCAGCCTAGGTCTAGCGGGAGGGCCGGAGACCCAGTACTTC.

CDR3 protein: CASSLVADTKNIQYF. The CDR3 DNA reads TGCGCCAGCAGCTTGGTGGCGGATACCAAAAACATTCAGTACTTC. The chain has TRBV5-1 and TRBJ2-4; D gene unclear. In germline, CDR1 is SGHRS, CDR2 YFSETQ. This CDR3 is 15 amino acids long. Trimming pared 0 bases from V and 2 bases from J, leaving 9 bases between.

The chain couples TRBV29-1 to TRBJ2-3; possibly TRBD2 for D (5 bases). The CDR3 sequence is 13 residues long. V lost 7 bases and J lost 4, with 15 bases in between. Germline assignment: CDR1 SQVTM and CDR2 ANQGSEA. The CDR3 here is CSAKGGQADTQYF. CDR3 nucleotides: TGCAGCGCTAAGGGCGGGCAGGCAGATACGCAGTATTTT.

This clone showed up just a few times. V is TRBV6-5 and J is TRBJ2-2; TRBD2 matches at 7 bases. Trimming took 0 bases from V and 4 from J; bases not matched to a gene: 2. Per the germline V gene, CDR1 is MNHEY and CDR2 is SVGAGI. There are 15 residues in the CDR3. As DNA, the CDR3 is TGTGCCAGCAGTTACTCCGGACTAGTCACCGGGGAGCTGTTTTTT. Its translation: CASSYSGLVTGELFF.

The rearrangement links TRBV14 to TRBJ1-4; TRBD1 aligns across 9 bases. Looked up from germline, CDR1 is SGHDN and CDR2 is FVKESK. CDR3 length: 14 residues. Trimming cost V 4 bases and J 3 bases; bases outside gene matches: 0. The CDR3 DNA reads as TGTGCCAGCAGCCGACAGGGGGCTAATGAAAAACTGTTTTTT. Translation gives CASSRQGANEKLFF.

This chain links TRBV2 with TRBJ2-5, with 7 positions matching TRBD1. Germline CDR1 is SNHLY and CDR2 is FYNNEI. V gave up 6 bases and J gave up 2 bases; unmatched junction bases: 3. The CDR3 sequence is 13 residues long. The CDR3 region is CASRVDRQETQYF. The CDR3 DNA is TGTGCCAGCAGGGTGGACAGGCAAGAGACCCAGTACTTC.

This clone appeared once. This chain's CDR3 is CASRAGGPSSYNEQFF. As DNA, the CDR3 is TGTGCCAGCAGAGCAGGGGGACCGAGCTCCTACAATGAGCAGTTCTTC. The rearrangement links TRBV14 to TRBJ2-1; 7 positions agree with TRBD1. The ends lost 6 bases at V and 0 bases at J; junction bases unmatched: 8. The CDR3 has 16 amino acids. The V gene's germline CDR1 is SGHDN and CDR2 FVKESK.

The chain recombines TRBV11-3 with TRBJ2-1; D is unclear. From germline, CDR1 is SGHNT and CDR2 YENEEA. CDR3 length: 14 amino acids. V was clipped by 5 bases and J by 6 bases, with 14 bases between them. The CDR3 nucleotides read TGTGCCAGCAGCCCCTACCATGCCTCCAATGAGCAGTTCTTC. It is translated as CASSPYHASNEQFF.

The chain couples TRBV18 to TRBJ2-5; D remains unclear. V lost 0 bases, J lost 2 bases, and 7 bases lay in between. This CDR3 is 14 amino acids long. The V gene's germline CDR1 is KGHSH and CDR2 LQKENI. The DNA of the CDR3 is TGTGCCAGCTCACCACCAGGAGTACAAGAGACCCAGTACTTC. Translating gives CASSPPGVQETQYF.

The V and J genes are TRBV2 and TRBJ2-2; 16 bases agree with TRBD2. The germline CDR1 and CDR2 sequences are SNHLY and FYNNEI. Trimming at V came to 7 bases and at J to 6 bases, leaving 8 bases not matched to a gene. CDR3 length: 17 residues. The CDR3: CASTPGLAGGRAGELFF. The CDR3 DNA is TGTGCCAGCACCCCGGGACTAGCGGGAGGGCGGGCCGGGGAGCTGTTTTTT.

This chain connects TRBV6-5 to TRBJ1-2; possibly TRBD1 for D (6 bases). Trimming shortened V by 5 bases and J by 0 bases, and 13 bases separated the two germline ends. The CDR3 covers 15 residues. CDR1 is MNHEY, CDR2 SVGAGI, per germline. The CDR3 DNA reads TGTGCCAGCAGTCCCGGACAGACCCCTAACTATGGCTACACCTTC. Its translation: CASSPGQTPNYGYTF.

The chain employs TRBV7-9 and TRBJ1-2, with D tentatively TRBD1 (5 bases). The CDR3 loop spans 13 amino acids. V lost 5 bases, J lost 8 bases, and 15 bases lay in between. Germline-derived CDR1 and CDR2 are SEHNR and FQNEAQ (reference sequence). DNA for the CDR3: TGTGCCAGCAGCCCCCCCGCGGGGCTAGGCTACACCTTC. This codes for CASSPPAGLGYTF.

This chain connects TRBV28 to TRBJ1-6; 8 bases line up with TRBD1. The germline gives CDR1 MDHEN, CDR2 SYDVKM. There are 17 residues in the CDR3. V dropped 7 bases and J dropped 3; count of bases not matched to a gene: 11. The CDR3 sequence: CASITSGQGHYNSPLHF. For the CDR3, the DNA is TGTGCCAGCATCACCTCCGGACAGGGACACTATAATTCACCCCTCCACTTT.

The chain carries TRBV28 and TRBJ1-2; a possible D gene is TRBD1 (5 bases). V gave up 4 bases and J gave up 5 bases, with 11 bases separating them. CDR3 length equals 13 residues. Germline CDR1 reads MDHEN; CDR2 reads SYDVKM. CDR3 sequence reads: CASSSGVIYGYTF. CDR3 in DNA: TGTGCCAGCAGTTCGGGGGTAATATATGGCTACACCTTC.

This clone was seen a single time. The chain recombines TRBV3-1 (or the pseudogene TRBV3-2) with TRBJ2-3; 7 bases fit TRBD2. Germline V lookup: CDR1 LGHDT, CDR2 YNNKEL (reference sequence). This CDR3 has 14 residues. J gave up 2 bases and V 4 bases, and 3 bases lay outside the gene matches. The CDR3 loop reads CASSRSGNTDTQYF. In nucleotides, the CDR3 is TGTGCCAGCAGCCGCAGCGGGAACACAGATACGCAGTATTTT.

The chain employs TRBV29-1 and TRBJ2-2, with TRBD1 identical over 9 bases. This CDR3 has 14 amino acids. The junction had 8 bases not matched to a gene; V was cut back by 7 bases and J by 5 bases. CDR1 is SQVTM, CDR2 ANQGSEA, per germline. This chain's CDR3 is CSAQDRGRTGELFF. CDR3 nucleotide sequence: TGCAGCGCCCAAGACAGGGGGAGGACCGGGGAGCTGTTTTTT.

The chain is built from TRBV24-1 and TRBJ2-3; no clear D. There are 13 residues in the CDR3. Trimming shortened V by 6 bases and J by 3 bases, and 9 bases separated the two germline ends. Germline CDR1 and CDR2: KGHDR and SFDVKD. CDR3 nucleotides: TGTGCCACCAGTCGGTCTTGGACAGATACGCAGTATTTT. Its protein is CATSRSWTDTQYF.

The genes are TRBV29-1 and TRBJ1-3; tentative D call: TRBD1 (5 bases). The CDR3 sequence is 12 residues long. Per the germline V gene, CDR1 is SQVTM and CDR2 is ANQGSEA. The V end was cut by 4 bases, the J end by 8 bases, with 12 bases between. CDR3 sequence: CSVVLPGDTIYF. The CDR3 region has the DNA TGCAGCGTTGTTTTACCGGGGGACACCATATATTTT.